Below, 25 T cell receptor beta chains from the same sample are listed, as sequenced in a study of cytomegalovirus exposure and HLA in healthy donors. The study ran its PCR with 60 Vbeta and 13 Jbeta primers. Only in-frame clones appear in the TCRdb table, and some are missing; sequencing was by immunoSEQ multiplex PCR. Of around 75,000 clones detected, about 84% appear once; the ten largest clones hold about 3.5%. The source material was PBMCs. Receptor source: a man aged 35-49 years in good health and CMV-seronegative.

The gene calls are TRBV6-6 and TRBJ1-4; no reliable D call. The germline V gene encodes CDR1 MNHNY and CDR2 SVGAGI (reference sequence). V lost 2 bases and J 7 bases, leaving 11 bases between the germline ends. The CDR3 runs 14 residues. DNA of the CDR3: TGTGCCAGCAGTTACCCATTGGGGAGTGAAAAACTGTTTTTT. Protein product: CASSYPLGSEKLFF.

The J gene is TRBJ1-2, the V gene TRBV7-9; unclear D gene. V lost 6 bases and J lost 8, with 19 bases in between. This CDR3 region has 14 residues. From germline, CDR1 is SEHNR and CDR2 FQNEAQ (reference sequence). CDR3 loop: CASSLTRAAEGYTF. CDR3 sequence (DNA): TGTGCCAGCAGTTTAACGCGGGCAGCGGAGGGCTACACCTTC.

The gene calls are TRBV5-8 and TRBJ1-5; possibly TRBD1 for D (5 bases). Trimming pared 4 bases from V and 0 bases from J, leaving 14 bases between. Germline values: CDR1 SGHTS, CDR2 YDEGEE. This CDR3 has 16 residues. The CDR3 region is CASSGGQGNSNQPQHF. DNA for the CDR3: TGTGCCAGCAGCGGTGGGCAGGGAAATAGCAATCAGCCCCAGCATTTT.

This clone came up once. The genes are TRBV10-3 and TRBJ2-1, with 12 bases identical to TRBD2. The J segment lost 0 bases and the V segment lost 7 bases, leaving 7 bases of the junction unmatched. The germline V gene has CDR1 ENHRY and CDR2 SYGVKD. CDR3 length: 17 residues. The chain's CDR3 is CAITSGGASVSYNEQFF. CDR3 DNA: TGTGCCATCACTAGCGGGGGGGCCAGCGTCTCCTACAATGAGCAGTTCTTC.

The chain uses TRBV2 and TRBJ2-3; 7 positions match TRBD2. Trimming took 6 bases from V and 0 from J; bases not matched to a gene: 3. CDR1 SNHLY and CDR2 FYNNEI come from the germline V gene. The CDR3 loop spans 14 amino acids. This CDR3 reads CASSRRGSTDTQYF. The CDR3 nucleotides read TGTGCCAGCAGCAGGCGGGGGAGCACAGATACGCAGTATTTT.

The chain uses TRBV7-9 and TRBJ2-5; 9 nucleotides match TRBD1. CDR1 is SEHNR and CDR2 is FQNEAQ in the germline V gene (reference sequence). The V and J ends lost 0 bases and 6 bases, in that order; junction bases with no gene match: 2. The CDR3 is made up of 14 amino acids. CDR3 nucleotides: TGTGCCAGCAGCTTAGCGACAGGGGGGCAGACCCAGTACTTC. Its protein is CASSLATGGQTQYF.

The genes are TRBV30 and TRBJ2-7, with 9 bases fitting TRBD2. CDR1 is GTSNPN and CDR2 is SVGIG in the germline V gene (reference sequence). J gave up 8 bases and V 7 bases, and 15 bases lay outside the gene matches. The CDR3 has 14 amino acids. The CDR3 loop is CAFSSPGSGGQQYF. CDR3 nucleotide sequence: TGTGCCTTTTCATCCCCGGGTAGCGGGGGCCAGCAGTACTTC. Filled out from reference TRBV30 and TRBJ2-7, the complete variable domain reads SQTIHQWPATLVQPVGSPLSLECTVEGTSNPNLYWYRQAAGRGLQLLFYSVGIGQISSEVPQNLSASRPQDRQFILSSKKLLLSDSGFYLCAFSSPGSGGQQYFGPGTRLTVT.

The rearrangement joins TRBV5-1 to TRBJ1-3; 8 bases are shared with TRBD1. Germline trimming cut 4 bases from V and 2 bases from J; bases unmatched to any gene: 8. This CDR3 is 16 amino acids long. The germline V gene encodes CDR1 SGHRS and CDR2 YFSETQ. CDR3 region: CASSETGASTGNTIYF. CDR3 sequence (DNA): TGCGCCAGCAGCGAGACAGGGGCCTCGACTGGAAACACCATATATTTT.

The rearrangement uses TRBV6-5 and TRBJ2-7; D not resolved. The CDR3 runs to 12 residues. CDR1 and CDR2 from the germline V gene are MNHEY and SVGAGI. Trimming removed 5 bases from V and 7 bases from J, with 12 bases in between. Here the CDR3 DNA reads TGTGCCAGCAGTGCTCGGCAGGCGGAGCAGTACTTC. Its translation: CASSARQAEQYF.

The genes are TRBV25-1 and TRBJ1-4; tentative D call: TRBD1 (5 bases). Trimming left V 0 bases short and J 11 bases short, with 16 bases between. The CDR3 covers 15 residues. CDR1 is MGHDK and CDR2 is SYGVNS in the germline V gene. The CDR3 DNA is TGTGCCAGCAGTGAATACGGACAAGGCCTGGGGAAACTGTTTTTT. Protein product: CASSEYGQGLGKLFF.

This sequence joins TRBV11-2 and TRBJ1-2, with TRBD1 as a possible D gene (5 bases). Per germline, CDR1 SGHAT and CDR2 FQNNGV. The germline V and J ends were trimmed by 0 bases and 9 bases, with 20 bases remaining between them. The length of the CDR3 is 16 residues. CDR3 in amino acids: CASSLDLGEEPCRYTF. Here the CDR3 DNA reads TGTGCCAGCAGCTTAGATCTGGGGGAGGAACCCTGTCGCTACACCTTC.

The rearrangement joins TRBV28 to TRBJ2-3; tentative D call: TRBD1 (5 bases). Germline-derived CDR1 and CDR2 are MDHEN and SYDVKM. The CDR3 covers 16 residues. V was trimmed by 6 bases and J by 0 bases, leaving 16 bases between them. CDR3: CASRRDSDSSTDTQYF. In DNA form, the CDR3 reads TGTGCCAGCAGAAGAGACAGTGACTCTAGCACAGATACGCAGTATTTT.

CDR3: CASSKGHKNTEAFF. In nucleotides, the CDR3 is TGCGCCAGCAGTAAGGGACACAAGAACACTGAAGCTTTCTTT. The chain is built from TRBV10-2 and TRBJ1-1; maybe TRBD1 (6 bases). Trimming stripped 5 bases from V and 1 base from J, with 11 bases between. Germline-derived CDR1 and CDR2 are WSHSY and SAAADI. This CDR3 has 14 residues.

This clone was seen more than once but under ten times. V and J are TRBV2 and TRBJ1-1; tentatively, D is TRBD1 (6 bases). Per the germline V gene, CDR1 is SNHLY and CDR2 is FYNNEI. The V gene lost 6 bases and the J gene lost 7 bases, with 12 bases spanning the gap. The CDR3 is made up of 12 amino acids. CDR3 DNA: TGTGCCAGCAGGGGAGACAGGAGTGAAGCTTTCTTT. Its translation is CASRGDRSEAFF.

This clone was observed a handful of times. J is TRBJ1-3 and V is TRBV6-6, with D tentatively TRBD1 (5 bases). CDR1 and CDR2 (germline): MNHNY, SVGAGI (reference sequence). The CDR3 has 13 amino acids. Trimming stripped 2 bases from V and 4 bases from J, with 6 bases between. The CDR3 DNA reads TGTGCCAGCAGTTACGCAGGGGGAAACACCATATATTTT. This gives the protein CASSYAGGNTIYF.

This clone has a handful of counts. The rearrangement joins TRBV30 to TRBJ1-6; TRBD1 matches at 8 bases. CDR3 length equals 17 residues. Germline CDR1 GTSNPN, CDR2 SVGIG (reference sequence). Unmatched junction bases numbered 11, after V lost 4 bases and J lost 3 bases. CDR3 region: CAWTTRQGRYYNSPLHF. The CDR3 DNA is TGTGCCTGGACCACAAGACAGGGGAGGTACTATAATTCACCCCTCCACTTT.

V gene TRBV7-9 combines with J gene TRBJ1-5, with D hard to call. This CDR3 has 16 residues. Trimming removed 0 bases from V and 1 base from J, with 10 bases in between. Germline-derived CDR1 and CDR2 are SEHNR and FQNEAQ (reference sequence). This CDR3 is CASSLAGGKSNQPQHF. CDR3 in DNA: TGTGCCAGCAGCTTAGCGGGAGGGAAGAGCAATCAGCCCCAGCATTTT.

This clone was seen many times. This rearrangement joins TRBV5-5 to TRBJ2-3, with 10 bases aligning to TRBD2. The V gene's germline CDR1 is SGHKS and CDR2 YYEKEE (reference sequence). With 1 base clipped from V and 1 base from J, the junction kept 9 bases outside the gene matches. This CDR3 comprises 18 residues. The CDR3 nucleotides read TGTGCCAGCAGCTTGTATAGCGGGGGGTATACCCGCACAGATACGCAGTATTTT. This codes for CASSLYSGGYTRTDTQYF. Complete variable domain (other parts from reference TRBV5-5 and TRBJ2-3): DAGVTQSPTHLIKTRGQQVTLRCSPISGHKSVSWYQQVLGQGPQFIFQYYEKEERGRGNFPDRFSARQFPNYSSELNVNALLLGDSALYLCASSLYSGGYTRTDTQYFGPGTRLTVL.

A word on this clone: This same CDR3 is encoded by further DNA sequences in the sample. The V call is TRBV9, the J call TRBJ2-7; weak D call: TRBD1 (6 bases). V lost 0 bases and J 1 base, leaving 14 bases between the germline ends. The germline V gene has CDR1 SGDLS and CDR2 YYNGEE. The CDR3 extends over 16 amino acids. CDR3 nucleotides: TGTGCCAGCAGCGTAGCGGCACAGGGAGAGTCCTACGAGCAGTACTTC. Translating gives CASSVAAQGESYEQYF.

This sequence joins TRBV11-1 and TRBJ1-1; weak D call: TRBD1 (5 bases). The CDR3 consists of 14 residues. Deletions cut 2 bases from V and 0 bases from J, with 7 bases between. Germline lookup yields CDR1 SGHAT and CDR2 FQDESV (reference sequence). The CDR3 DNA reads as TGTGCCAGCAGCTTACAGGGCTTGAACACTGAAGCTTTCTTT. Translating gives CASSLQGLNTEAFF.

The chain has TRBV5-1 and TRBJ1-4, with TRBD1 identical over 7 bases. Germline V gene sequence: CDR1 SGHRS, CDR2 YFSETQ. CDR3 size: 13 residues. V was pared by 4 bases and J by 8 bases, with 5 bases of the junction left unmatched. The CDR3 is CASSGTDREKLFF. The CDR3 coding sequence is TGCGCCAGCAGCGGGACGGACAGGGAAAAACTGTTTTTT.

The chain links TRBV19 to TRBJ1-2, with 9 nucleotides matching TRBD1. V shed 5 bases and J 7 bases; nucleotides not matched to a gene: 8. Germline lookup yields CDR1 LNHDA and CDR2 SQIVND (reference sequence). The CDR3 extends over 14 amino acids. The CDR3 bases are TGTGCCAGTAGTGTCACAGGGGGCTTAGTTGGCTACACCTTC. The encoded protein is CASSVTGGLVGYTF.

This chain joins TRBV12-5 and TRBJ2-5, with no clear D. This CDR3 has 12 residues. Trimming pared 2 bases from V and 5 bases from J, leaving 6 bases between. Germline values: CDR1 LGHNT, CDR2 FRNRAP. In DNA, the CDR3 is TGTGCTAGTGGTTTGAACGCGGAGACCCAGTACTTC. It is translated as CASGLNAETQYF. Variable domain in full (rest from reference TRBV12-5 and TRBJ2-5): DARVTQTPRHKVTEMGQEVTMRCQPILGHNTVFWYRQTMMQGLELLAYFRNRAPLDDSGMPKDRFSAEMPDATLATLKIQPSEPRDSAVYFCASGLNAETQYFGPGTRLLVL.

The chain recombines TRBV7-3 with TRBJ2-2; TRBD2 might be the D (5 bases). The CDR3 runs 16 residues. The germline CDR1 and CDR2 sequences are SGHTA and FQGTGA. V lost 5 bases to trimming and J lost 5 bases, with 18 bases between them. CDR3 sequence (DNA): TGTGCCAGCAGCCCTATGACCTCCACGGGGACCGGGGAGCTGTTTTTT. This sequence encodes CASSPMTSTGTGELFF.

Written as DNA, the CDR3 is TGTGCCAGCAGTGAAGAGGTATCGATGCGGGGACAGGCAACCTACGAGCAGTACTTC. Protein: CASSEEVSMRGQATYEQYF. J is TRBJ2-7 and V is TRBV2, with 8 bases lining up with TRBD1. Germline-derived CDR1 and CDR2 are SNHLY and FYNNEI. Unmatched junction bases numbered 16, after V lost 1 base and J lost 2 bases. The CDR3 runs 19 residues.